The clone carrying this T cell receptor (beta chain) was detected only a few times. Its antigen is undetermined. Per germline, CDR1 SGHAT and CDR2 FQNNGV. This CDR3 comprises 12 residues. Trimming shortened V by 5 bases and J by 10 bases, and 14 bases separated the two germline ends. This specimen comes from a study of T cell repertoires in cytomegalovirus infection. TCRdb itself ran the reads through MiXCR, one entry per CDR3 protein. The table shows 69,000 or so distinct CDR3 sequences, with 25% to 30% occurring only once. The material was CD8+ T cells from cultured PBMCs, obtained from culture after CMV antigen stimulation. The sequence came from a human donor in good health (CMV status not recorded). Some clones in this sample may be carry-over from other donors' samples. V gene TRBV11-2 combines with J gene TRBJ1-1; no reliable D call. CDR3 sequence reads: CASSTVGEAAFF. In nucleotides, the CDR3 is TGTGCCAGCAGCACAGTCGGGGAAGCAGCTTTCTTT.